The 25 T cell receptor beta chains presented below share a single source sample, sequenced in a study of pediatric ulcerative colitis. The data were produced by immunoSEQ multiplex PCR, yet TCRdb's version contains in-frame clones alone and is incomplete. The table records tens of thousands of clones, about two thirds of them present only once. Rectal tissue came from one to two pinch biopsies taken at colonoscopy. The sequencing input was gut tissue. Every receptor here comes from a boy under 18 with severe ulcerative colitis.

The table lists this clone with a count of one. The chain combines TRBV6-5 with TRBJ2-1; D assignment may be TRBD1 or TRBD2 (5 bases each). CDR3 length: 14 residues. The V and J ends lost 5 bases and 6 bases respectively, with 14 bases between them. Germline CDR1 reads MNHEY; CDR2 reads SVGAGI. The CDR3 DNA is TGTGCCAGCAGTCCGAGGGGCGTTCTCAATGAGCAGTTCTTC. Translated, it gives CASSPRGVLNEQFF.

The V gene is TRBV6-4, the J gene TRBJ1-1; D remains unclear. Germline CDR1 is MRHNA and CDR2 is SNTAGT. The CDR3 length is 13 residues. The ends were cut back, 6 bases at V and 4 bases at J, with 12 bases in the middle. The CDR3 sequence: CASSSTLGTEAFF. The CDR3 nucleotides read TGTGCCAGCAGCAGTACTTTGGGCACTGAAGCTTTCTTT.

The CDR3 protein is CASSLGKLNTEAFF. CDR3 sequence (DNA): TGTGCCAGCAGCTTAGGGAAGTTGAACACTGAAGCTTTCTTT. The chain recombines TRBV7-2 with TRBJ1-1; D is unclear. Trimming took off 1 base at V and 0 bases at J, with 6 bases between the two ends. This CDR3 is built from 14 residues. Germline lookup yields CDR1 SGHTA and CDR2 FQGNSA.

The rearrangement uses TRBV6-5 and TRBJ2-5, with unresolved D. V was shortened by 10 bases and J by 5 bases, with 20 bases between the two germline ends. The CDR3 is made up of 14 amino acids. Germline CDR1 MNHEY, CDR2 SVGAGI. The CDR3 DNA reads as TGTGCCACCACCCGAAGGGTCCAAGGGGAGACCCAGTACTTC. This gives the protein CATTRRVQGETQYF.

The chain links TRBV4-3 to TRBJ1-1; tentatively, D is TRBD1 (6 bases). V dropped 0 bases and J dropped 7 bases, with 12 bases sitting between them. CDR3 length equals 14 residues. Germline-derived CDR1 and CDR2 are LGHNA and YSLEER. Here the CDR3 reads CASSQDAGGSEAFF. In DNA form, the CDR3 reads TGCGCCAGCAGCCAAGATGCCGGGGGCAGTGAAGCTTTCTTT.

This chain joins TRBV11-2 and TRBJ2-2; 8 bases align to TRBD2. The CDR3 consists of 15 residues. Per germline, CDR1 SGHAT and CDR2 FQNNGV. The V and J ends lost 5 bases and 6 bases, in that order; junction bases with no gene match: 8. CDR3 bases: TGTGCCAGCAGCCCCGGGACTAGGTTTGCCGGGGAGCTGTTTTTT. This encodes CASSPGTRFAGELFF.

This clone has just one count. The chain recombines TRBV2 with TRBJ2-7; the D gene is possibly TRBD1 (5 bases). The V gene's germline CDR1 is SNHLY and CDR2 FYNNEI. Trimming pared 4 bases from V and 3 bases from J, leaving 22 bases between. The CDR3 totals 17 residues. CDR3 region: CASSALLSWPGNYEQYF. CDR3 sequence (DNA): TGTGCCAGCAGTGCCCTCTTAAGTTGGCCAGGGAACTACGAGCAGTACTTC.

The chain combines TRBV30 with TRBJ2-3, with 8 bases matching TRBD1. The CDR3 contains 15 residues. From germline, CDR1 is GTSNPN and CDR2 SVGIG (reference sequence). V shed 3 bases and J 2 bases; nucleotides not matched to a gene: 7. The CDR3 nucleotides are TGTGCCTGGAGCTCGGGGACAGGCCACACAGATACGCAGTATTTT. Protein: CAWSSGTGHTDTQYF.

This clone was seen more than once but under ten times. The chain has TRBV10-1 and TRBJ2-7; D is tentatively TRBD1 or TRBD2 (6 bases each). The CDR3 has 14 amino acids. Deletions cut 7 bases from V and 0 bases from J, with 13 bases between. From germline, CDR1 is WNHNN and CDR2 SYGVQD (reference sequence). The CDR3 reads CASNRGLSSYEQYF. In DNA, the CDR3 is TGCGCCAGCAACCGGGGGCTAAGCTCCTACGAGCAGTACTTC.

CDR3 in amino acids: CASSIWVQETQYF. The CDR3, as DNA: TGTGCCAGCAGTATTTGGGTACAAGAGACCCAGTACTTC. This sequence joins TRBV2 and TRBJ2-5, with no clear D. The CDR3 consists of 13 residues. Germline V gene data show CDR1 as SNHLY and CDR2 as FYNNEI. Trimming pared 5 bases from V and 2 bases from J, leaving 9 bases between. Complete variable domain (other parts from reference TRBV2 and TRBJ2-5): EPEVTQTPSHQVTQMGQEVILRCVPISNHLYFYWYRQILGQKVEFLVSFYNNEISEKSEIFDDQFSVERPDGSNFTLKIRSTKLEDSAMYFCASSIWVQETQYFGPGTRLLVL.

The gene calls are TRBV10-3 and TRBJ1-3, with 7 bases lining up with TRBD1. Germline V lookup: CDR1 ENHRY, CDR2 SYGVKD. V dropped 6 bases and J dropped 0; count of bases not matched to a gene: 8. This CDR3 contains 16 residues. The CDR3: CAIRQGSSISGNTIYF. CDR3 sequence (DNA): TGTGCCATCAGACAGGGGAGCAGCATCTCTGGAAACACCATATATTTT.

This clone was found a few times. The chain links TRBV5-4 to TRBJ1-2; D is possibly TRBD1 (6 bases). Trimming shortened V by 4 bases and J by 3 bases, and 10 bases separated the two germline ends. CDR1 is SGHNT, CDR2 YYREEE, per germline (reference sequence). The CDR3 covers 13 residues. The CDR3 coding sequence is TGTGCCAGCAGCGTTCGGACAGACTATGGCTACACCTTC. Encoded protein: CASSVRTDYGYTF.

The chain links TRBV2 to TRBJ1-5; D gene unclear. V dropped 4 bases and J dropped 7 bases, with 14 bases sitting between them. The CDR3 has 14 residues. Germline values: CDR1 SNHLY, CDR2 FYNNEI. The CDR3 DNA follows: TGTGCCAGCAGTGTCGGTGTGGTGTTCCAGCCCCAGCATTTT. Translated, it gives CASSVGVVFQPQHF.

The V call is TRBV28, the J call TRBJ1-3; unclear D gene. The CDR3 extends over 16 amino acids. Germline values: CDR1 MDHEN, CDR2 SYDVKM. Trimming pared 6 bases from V and 0 bases from J, leaving 15 bases between. This CDR3 reads CASSSHGGPSGNTIYF. The CDR3 DNA reads TGTGCCAGCAGCTCACACGGAGGACCCTCTGGAAACACCATATATTTT.

The chain links TRBV7-2 to TRBJ1-2; 7 bases fit TRBD1. This CDR3 has 13 amino acids. CDR1 SGHTA and CDR2 FQGNSA come from the germline V gene. J gave up 3 bases and V 3 bases, and 1 base lay outside the gene matches. CDR3 in DNA: TGTGCCAGCAGCTTTGGGACAGACTATGGCTACACCTTC. Translated: CASSFGTDYGYTF.

This clone showed up just once. The chain recombines TRBV7-8 with TRBJ2-3; 12 nucleotides align to TRBD2. Germline assignment: CDR1 SGHVS and CDR2 FQNEAQ. The CDR3 has 18 amino acids. The V segment lost 5 bases and the J segment 1 base; nucleotides outside the gene matches: 10. CDR3 amino acids: CASSRPLAGGSGTDTQYF. The CDR3 nucleotides read TGTGCCAGCAGCCGGCCCCTAGCGGGGGGGTCGGGCACAGATACGCAGTATTTT. Full variable domain (outside the CDR3, taken from reference TRBV7-8 and TRBJ2-3): GAGVSQSPRYKVAKRGQDVALRCDPISGHVSLFWYQQALGQGPEFLTYFQNEAQLDKSGLPSDRFFAERPEGSVSTLKIQRTQQEDSAVYLCASSRPLAGGSGTDTQYFGPGTRLTVL.

The chain has TRBV6-5 and TRBJ1-2; possible D gene TRBD1, 5 bases. This CDR3 spans 15 amino acids. V was clipped by 7 bases and J by 0 bases, with 15 bases between them. Germline assignment: CDR1 MNHEY and CDR2 SVGAGI. CDR3 region: CASNPSGGTNYGYTF. The CDR3, as DNA: TGTGCCAGCAACCCGAGTGGGGGGACTAACTATGGCTACACCTTC.

V is TRBV29-1 and J is TRBJ1-1; a possible D gene is TRBD1 (5 bases). Trimming left V 0 bases short and J 3 bases short, with 11 bases between. Germline V gene lookup returns CDR1 SQVTM and CDR2 ANQGSEA. This CDR3 has 14 residues. DNA of the CDR3: TGCAGCGTTGAAGAACCGGGGCTGTACACTGAAGCTTTCTTT. Translation gives CSVEEPGLYTEAFF.

This clone has a single count. The genes are TRBV6-5 and TRBJ2-7; D call uncertain. V lost 6 bases and J 12 bases, leaving 18 bases between the germline ends. This CDR3 has 12 residues. Germline V gene lookup returns CDR1 MNHEY and CDR2 SVGAGI. CDR3 loop: CASSSHGSRLYF. The CDR3 bases are TGTGCCAGCAGCTCCCACGGGTCGAGGCTGTACTTC.

This chain connects TRBV5-1 to TRBJ1-4, with TRBD1 matching 8 bases. The CDR3 spans 16 residues. Germline V gene sequence: CDR1 SGHRS, CDR2 YFSETQ. The junction had 6 bases not matched to a gene; V was cut back by 3 bases and J by 2 bases. CDR3 DNA: TGCGCCAGCAGCTCCGGACAGGGCCCGACTAATGAAAAACTGTTTTTT. Translating it yields CASSSGQGPTNEKLFF.

In its sample, this clone was seen once. The chain carries TRBV9 and TRBJ1-4; 8 positions match TRBD1. After removal of 3 bases from V and 5 bases from J, the junction contained 6 bases not matched to a gene. Germline V CDR1 and CDR2: SGDLS, YYNGEE. The CDR3 consists of 15 residues. The DNA for the CDR3 is TGTGCCAGCAGCGAATTGACAGGGGTAAATGAAAAACTGTTTTTT. Protein sequence: CASSELTGVNEKLFF.

Here the CDR3 reads CASSPRQGSYGYTF. CDR3 coding DNA: TGTGCCAGCAGCCCGAGACAGGGCTCCTATGGCTACACCTTC. The genes are TRBV7-2 and TRBJ1-2; 7 bases fit TRBD1. Germline loops: CDR1 SGHTA, CDR2 FQGNSA. This CDR3 is 14 amino acids long. Trimming at V came to 5 bases and at J to 4 bases, leaving 7 bases not matched to a gene.

This clone was seen a few times. CDR3 coding DNA: TGTGCCAGCAGCTTGGGGGGTAATGAGCAGTTCTTC. As protein: CASSLGGNEQFF. The rearrangement links TRBV4-2 to TRBJ2-1; possible D gene TRBD2, 6 bases. This CDR3 has 12 residues. Germline CDR1 and CDR2: LGHNA and YNFKEQ. The ends were cut back, 5 bases at V and 7 bases at J, with 9 bases in the middle.

The table lists this clone with a few counts. J is TRBJ2-1 and V is TRBV5-4, with D perhaps TRBD1 (6 bases). Trimming left V 0 bases short and J 8 bases short, with 9 bases between. Germline V lookup: CDR1 SGHNT, CDR2 YYREEE (reference sequence). The CDR3 extends over 13 amino acids. CDR3 sequence reads: CASSLDRDHEQFF. CDR3 nucleotide sequence: TGTGCCAGCAGCTTGGACAGGGACCATGAGCAGTTCTTC.

The V call is TRBV19, the J call TRBJ1-5; D not certain. This CDR3 region has 14 residues. The germline gives CDR1 LNHDA, CDR2 SQIVND (reference sequence). V was clipped by 7 bases and J by 0 bases, with 10 bases between them. CDR3 sequence reads: CASKADYSNQPQHF. Written as DNA, the CDR3 is TGTGCCAGTAAGGCAGACTATAGCAATCAGCCCCAGCATTTT.